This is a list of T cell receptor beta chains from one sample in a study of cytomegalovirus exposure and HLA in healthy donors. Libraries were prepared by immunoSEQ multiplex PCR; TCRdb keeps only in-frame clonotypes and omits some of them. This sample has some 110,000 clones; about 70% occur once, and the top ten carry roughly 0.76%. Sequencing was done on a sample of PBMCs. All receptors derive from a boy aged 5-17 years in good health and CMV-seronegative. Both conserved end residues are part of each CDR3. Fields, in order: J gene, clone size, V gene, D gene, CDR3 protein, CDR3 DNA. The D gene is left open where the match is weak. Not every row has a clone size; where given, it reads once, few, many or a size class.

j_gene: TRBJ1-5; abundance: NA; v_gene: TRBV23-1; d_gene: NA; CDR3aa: CASSQSRGGTNQPQHF; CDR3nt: TGCGCCAGCAGTCAATCGCGCGGAGGCACCAATCAGCCCCAGCATTTT
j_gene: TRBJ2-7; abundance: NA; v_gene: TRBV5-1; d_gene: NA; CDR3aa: CASSLPGLASLSYEQYF; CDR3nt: TGCGCCAGCAGCTTGCCTGGATTAGCCTCACTCTCCTACGAGCAGTACTTC
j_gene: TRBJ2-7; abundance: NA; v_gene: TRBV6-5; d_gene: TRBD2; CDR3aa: CASSQTSVSCEQYF; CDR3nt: TGTGCCAGCAGTCAGACTAGCGTCTCCTGCGAGCAGTACTTC
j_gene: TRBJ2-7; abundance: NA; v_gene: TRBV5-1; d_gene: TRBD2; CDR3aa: CASSFGTSGYEQYF; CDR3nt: TGCGCCAGCAGCTTCGGGACTAGCGGTTACGAGCAGTACTTC
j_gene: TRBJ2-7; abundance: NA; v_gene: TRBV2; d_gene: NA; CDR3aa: CASRYDSYEQYF; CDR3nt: TGTGCCAGCAGGTACGACAGTTACGAGCAGTACTTC
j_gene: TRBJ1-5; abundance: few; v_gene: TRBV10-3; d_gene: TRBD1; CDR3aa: CAISARFPGGPREGNQPQHF; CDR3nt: TGTGCCATCAGTGCACGTTTTCCAGGGGGCCCTAGGGAGGGCAATCAGCCCCAGCATTTT
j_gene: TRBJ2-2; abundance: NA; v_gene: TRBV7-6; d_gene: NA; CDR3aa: CASSPTWQIGELFF; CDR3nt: TGTGCCAGCAGCCCCACGTGGCAAATCGGGGAGCTGTTTTTT
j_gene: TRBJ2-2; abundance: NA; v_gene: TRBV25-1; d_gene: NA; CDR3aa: CASSQNEESGELFF; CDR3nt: TGTGCCAGCAGCCAAAACGAAGAGTCCGGGGAGCTGTTTTTT
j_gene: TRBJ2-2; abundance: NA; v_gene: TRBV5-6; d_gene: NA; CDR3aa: CASSLVGTYNTGELFF; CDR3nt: TGTGCCAGCAGCTTGGTCGGGACATATAACACCGGGGAGCTGTTTTTT
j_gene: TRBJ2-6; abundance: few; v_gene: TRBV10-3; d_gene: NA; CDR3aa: CASGGDDSGANVLTF; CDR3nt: TGTGCATCGGGCGGGGACGACTCTGGGGCCAACGTCCTGACTTTC
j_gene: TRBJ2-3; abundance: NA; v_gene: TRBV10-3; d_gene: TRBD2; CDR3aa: CAISPGTSADTQYF; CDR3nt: TGTGCCATCAGCCCTGGGACTAGCGCAGATACGCAGTATTTT
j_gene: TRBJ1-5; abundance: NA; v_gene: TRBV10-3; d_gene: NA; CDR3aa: CAISPTGSQPQHF; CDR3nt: TGTGCCATCAGCCCAACAGGGTCGCAGCCCCAGCATTTT
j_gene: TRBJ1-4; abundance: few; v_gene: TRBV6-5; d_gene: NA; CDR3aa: CASTDGSKLFF; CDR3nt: TGTGCCAGCACTGACGGGTCCAAACTGTTTTTT